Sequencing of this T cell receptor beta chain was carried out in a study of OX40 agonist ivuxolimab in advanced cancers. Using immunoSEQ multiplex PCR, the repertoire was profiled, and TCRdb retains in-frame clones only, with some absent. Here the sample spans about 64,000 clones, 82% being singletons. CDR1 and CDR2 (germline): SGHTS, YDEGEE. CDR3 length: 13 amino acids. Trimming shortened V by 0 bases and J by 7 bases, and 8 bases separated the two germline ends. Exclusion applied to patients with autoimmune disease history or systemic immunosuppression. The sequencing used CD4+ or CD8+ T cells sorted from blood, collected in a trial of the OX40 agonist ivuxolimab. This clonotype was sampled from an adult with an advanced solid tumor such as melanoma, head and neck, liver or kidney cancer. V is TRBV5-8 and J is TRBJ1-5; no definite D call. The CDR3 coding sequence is TGTGCCAGCAGCTTGGGTGATGAGCAGCCCCAGCATTTT. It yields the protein CASSLGDEQPQHF.